Below, 16 T cell receptor beta chains from the same sample are listed, as sequenced in a study of blood T cell repertoires in COVID-19. Repertoires were generated with immunoSEQ multiplex PCR, while TCRdb's copy carries only in-frame clones and drops some. This sample has a few hundred thousand clones; around 85% occur once, and the top ten carry 6.5% to 8.5%. Sequences were obtained from PBMCs or T cells enriched from blood (not recorded which). The receptors were gathered from a woman in her fifties or sixties who had recovered from COVID-19.

This chain links TRBV5-1 with TRBJ2-3; 11 bases are a match to TRBD1. V was pared by 4 bases and J by 5 bases, with 6 bases of the junction left unmatched. Germline V gene lookup returns CDR1 SGHRS and CDR2 YFSETQ. The CDR3 loop spans 15 amino acids. Written as DNA, the CDR3 is TGCGCCAGCAGCCCCGGGACAGGGGGAGGAGATACGCAGTATTTT. Its translation is CASSPGTGGGDTQYF.

This clone was picked up one time. The chain combines TRBV5-1 with TRBJ2-2, with 9 bases aligning to TRBD2. This CDR3 contains 15 residues. Germline V CDR1 and CDR2: SGHRS, YFSETQ. J gave up 2 bases and V 4 bases, and 3 bases lay outside the gene matches. In DNA form, the CDR3 reads TGCGCCAGCAGCCTAGCGGGGTTAAACACCGGGGAGCTGTTTTTT. Translated, it gives CASSLAGLNTGELFF.

This rearrangement joins TRBV24-1 to TRBJ2-1, with TRBD1 as a possible D gene (5 bases). Germline V lookup: CDR1 KGHDR, CDR2 SFDVKD. Trimming left V 3 bases short and J 3 bases short, with 14 bases between. The CDR3 totals 16 residues. CDR3 region: CATSDRSKGDYNEQFF. Written as DNA, the CDR3 is TGTGCCACCAGTGATCGAAGTAAAGGGGACTACAATGAGCAGTTCTTC.

The chain has TRBV7-9 and TRBJ2-3, with TRBD2 as a possible D gene (6 bases). CDR1 is SEHNR and CDR2 is FQNEAQ in the germline V gene (reference sequence). The CDR3 is 15 amino acids. The V gene lost 3 bases and the J gene lost 0 bases, with 10 bases spanning the gap. CDR3 nucleotide sequence: TGTGCCAGCAGCTTTCCGGGACTTAGCACAGATACGCAGTATTTT. This sequence encodes CASSFPGLSTDTQYF.

This clone was seen a handful of times. The chain links TRBV24-1 to TRBJ1-5; no firm D call. CDR1 is KGHDR and CDR2 is SFDVKD in the germline V gene. The CDR3 is 14 amino acids. Trimming removed 0 bases at V and 3 bases at J, with 5 bases between. The CDR3 DNA reads TGTGCCACCAGTGATTTGCAGGACAATCAGCCCCAGCATTTT. Protein sequence: CATSDLQDNQPQHF.

V gene TRBV27 combines with J gene TRBJ2-7; TRBD2 agrees at 12 bases. The germline V gene encodes CDR1 MNHEY and CDR2 SMNVEV (reference sequence). With V trimmed by 5 bases and J by 2 bases, 10 bases remained unmatched. The CDR3 extends over 17 amino acids. The DNA of the CDR3 is TGTGCCAGCAGTCCCGAGCTAGCGGGGGGGGCCACCTACGAGCAGTACTTC. Residues: CASSPELAGGATYEQYF.

This clone was recorded a few times. The chain uses TRBV6-2 or TRBV6-3 and TRBJ2-7; D call uncertain. Between the trimmed V and J ends, which lost 1 base and 2 bases, there was a span of 6 bases. Germline V gives CDR1 MNHEY, CDR2 SVGEGT. The CDR3 totals 13 residues. Here the CDR3 DNA reads TGTGCCAGCAGTTACTGGCAAACCTACGAGCAGTACTTC. Translated, it gives CASSYWQTYEQYF.

The chain carries TRBV2 and TRBJ1-1; the match to TRBD1 covers 11 bases. Per germline, CDR1 SNHLY and CDR2 FYNNEI. The V gene end was trimmed by 6 bases and the J gene end by 5 bases; junction bases not matched to a gene: 5. The CDR3 is 14 residues long. The chain's CDR3 is CASSYGTGGTEAFF. DNA for the CDR3: TGTGCCAGCAGCTACGGGACAGGGGGTACTGAAGCTTTCTTT.

The chain links TRBV3-1 (or the pseudogene TRBV3-2) to TRBJ2-1; perhaps TRBD1 as D (5 bases). Looked up from germline, CDR1 is LGHDT and CDR2 is YNNKEL (reference sequence). The CDR3 consists of 12 residues. The germline V and J ends were trimmed by 5 bases and 7 bases, with 9 bases remaining between them. DNA for the CDR3: TGTGCCAGCAGCTTGGGGCGAAATGAGCAGTTCTTC. Its protein is CASSLGRNEQFF.

The V call is TRBV15, the J call TRBJ1-4, with 8 bases matching TRBD1. After removal of 0 bases from V and 4 bases from J, the junction contained 10 bases not matched to a gene. The CDR3 is made up of 18 amino acids. Germline values: CDR1 LNHNV, CDR2 YYDKDF (reference sequence). The CDR3 protein is CATSRDRFAGQGNEKLFF. Here the CDR3 DNA reads TGTGCCACCAGCAGAGACAGGTTCGCCGGACAGGGTAATGAAAAACTGTTTTTT. Full variable domain (missing parts from reference TRBV15 and TRBJ1-4): DAMVIQNPRYQVTQFGKPVTLSCSQTLNHNVMYWYQQKSSQAPKLLFHYYDKDFNNEADTPDNFQSRRPNTSFCFLDIRSPGLGDTAMYLCATSRDRFAGQGNEKLFFGSGTQLSVL.

The V and J genes are TRBV10-3 and TRBJ1-2; D remains unclear. Trimming left V 7 bases short and J 0 bases short, with 12 bases between. Germline CDR1 ENHRY, CDR2 SYGVKD. The CDR3 is 14 residues long. The CDR3 DNA follows: TGTGCCATCAAAACATCCACAACTAACTATGGCTACACCTTC. It encodes CAIKTSTTNYGYTF.

The chain is built from TRBV3-1 (or the pseudogene TRBV3-2) and TRBJ1-4; the match to TRBD1 covers 7 bases. The CDR3 covers 14 residues. Trimming at V came to 0 bases and at J to 8 bases, leaving 3 bases not matched to a gene. Germline V gives CDR1 LGHDT, CDR2 YNNKEL (reference sequence). This CDR3 reads CASSQDQGGEKLFF. The CDR3 nucleotides read TGTGCCAGCAGCCAAGATCAAGGGGGCGAAAAACTGTTTTTT.

The chain couples TRBV10-3 to TRBJ1-4, with 11 bases identical to TRBD1. Trimming took 10 bases from V and 8 from J; bases not matched to a gene: 6. This CDR3 is 13 amino acids long. Germline CDR1 is ENHRY and CDR2 is SYGVKD. DNA for the CDR3: TGTGCCACGGGACAGGGGGTGCAAGAAAAACTGTTTTTT. Translating gives CATGQGVQEKLFF.

This chain connects TRBV5-1 to TRBJ2-3, with a possible D match to TRBD2 (6 bases). This CDR3 comprises 15 residues. Germline V gene sequence: CDR1 SGHRS, CDR2 YFSETQ. Trimming stripped 5 bases from V and 0 bases from J, with 13 bases between. The CDR3 here is CASRTGLISTDTQYF. DNA for the CDR3: TGCGCCAGCAGAACTGGACTAATTAGCACAGATACGCAGTATTTT.

The chain has TRBV6-2 or TRBV6-3 and TRBJ2-5, with 10 positions matching TRBD1. The CDR3 extends over 16 amino acids. J gave up 3 bases and V 6 bases, and 10 bases lay outside the gene matches. Germline V gives CDR1 MNHEY, CDR2 SVGEGT. In DNA form, the CDR3 reads TGTGCCAGCAGCCCCAGAGCGGGACAGGGGAAAGAGACCCAGTACTTC. This codes for CASSPRAGQGKETQYF.

This chain links TRBV18 with TRBJ1-6; TRBD1 matches 9 bases. V shed 2 bases and J 8 bases; nucleotides not matched to a gene: 4. Germline values: CDR1 KGHSH, CDR2 LQKENI. The length of the CDR3 is 15 residues. The CDR3 spells CASSPTTGGDSPLHF. CDR3 nucleotide sequence: TGTGCCAGCTCACCAACAACAGGGGGCGATTCACCCCTCCACTTT.